These 21 T cell receptor beta chains share one sample of origin, sequenced in a study of Ad26.COV2.S vaccination and SARS-CoV-2 variants. Treatment here: 19 received Ad26.COV2.S at low or high dose, single or two shots; 5 received placebo; per-sample allocation not given. On day 63 after the first injection, vaccine and placebo recipients gave samples. The data were produced by immunoSEQ multiplex PCR, yet TCRdb's version contains in-frame clones alone and is incomplete. The sample carries around 450,000 clones, less than 95% recorded once. Here the sequenced sample was peripheral blood, taken in a trial of Ad26.COV2.S vaccine versus placebo. The receptors were gathered from a person aged 18-65 years who received the Ad26.COV2.S COVID-19 vaccine or a placebo.

This clone was seen once. The chain combines TRBV28 with TRBJ2-1; 10 positions match TRBD2. Germline lookup yields CDR1 MDHEN and CDR2 SYDVKM. V dropped 0 bases and J dropped 7; count of bases not matched to a gene: 6. This CDR3 region has 16 residues. In nucleotides, the CDR3 is TGTGCCAGCAGTTTATGGAGCGGGAGGGCCGGGAATGAGCAGTTCTTC. This translates into CASSLWSGRAGNEQFF.

The chain has TRBV29-1 and TRBJ2-5; a possible D gene is TRBD1 (6 bases). The germline V and J ends were trimmed by 0 bases and 2 bases, with 7 bases remaining between them. The CDR3 totals 13 residues. Germline V gene lookup returns CDR1 SQVTM and CDR2 ANQGSEA. The DNA for the CDR3 is TGCAGCGTTGAAGATGACAGGCAAGAGACCCAGTACTTC. Amino acids: CSVEDDRQETQYF. Full variable domain (missing parts from reference TRBV29-1 and TRBJ2-5): SAVISQKPSRDICQRGTSLTIQCQVDSQVTMMFWYRQQPGQSLTLIATANQGSEATYESGFVIDKFPISRPNLTFSTLTVSNMSPEDSSIYLCSVEDDRQETQYFGPGTRLLVL.

The V call is TRBV5-1, the J call TRBJ2-1; unclear D gene. The CDR3 is 15 residues long. Germline V gene sequence: CDR1 SGHRS, CDR2 YFSETQ. The V gene lost 0 bases and the J gene lost 3 bases, with 10 bases spanning the gap. CDR3: CASSLAGNRYNEQFF. The CDR3 bases are TGCGCCAGCAGCTTGGCTGGGAACCGCTACAATGAGCAGTTCTTC.

J is TRBJ2-1 and V is TRBV12-3 or TRBV12-4, with D possibly being TRBD1 (5 bases). CDR3 length equals 13 residues. Trimming took off 2 bases at V and 8 bases at J, with 10 bases between the two ends. The CDR3: CASSLQGVYEQFF. CDR3 in DNA: TGTGCCAGCAGTTTACAGGGCGTGTATGAGCAGTTCTTC.

This chain connects TRBV11-1 to TRBJ2-3, with D unclear. Trimming shortened V by 5 bases and J by 6 bases, and 15 bases separated the two germline ends. The CDR3 contains 14 residues. Germline CDR1 SGHAT, CDR2 FQDESV (reference sequence). The CDR3 loop is CASSPSPYVDTQYF. Here the CDR3 DNA reads TGTGCCAGCAGCCCTTCCCCATACGTGGATACGCAGTATTTT.

V usage is TRBV11-1 and J usage is TRBJ2-1, with 11 bases lining up with TRBD2. This CDR3 has 16 residues. J was trimmed by 9 bases and V by 5 bases; bases with no gene match: 12. Germline lookup yields CDR1 SGHAT and CDR2 FQDESV (reference sequence). The CDR3 coding sequence is TGTGCCAGCAGCCCCTTAGCGGGAGGGCCGTCGGTTGAGCAGTTCTTC. Translating it yields CASSPLAGGPSVEQFF.

This clone appeared a single time. In DNA, the CDR3 is TGTGCCAGCAGCTATACGGAAAACACTGAAGCTTTCTTT. Translated: CASSYTENTEAFF. V gene TRBV11-3 combines with J gene TRBJ1-1, with D unclear. V was shortened by 4 bases and J by 2 bases, with 8 bases between the two germline ends. The CDR3 totals 13 residues. The germline CDR1 and CDR2 sequences are SGHNT and YENEEA.

The chain carries TRBV19 and TRBJ1-5, with unresolved D. This CDR3 is 13 amino acids long. Germline lookup yields CDR1 LNHDA and CDR2 SQIVND (reference sequence). Trimming pared 4 bases from V and 7 bases from J, leaving 11 bases between. Here the CDR3 DNA reads TGTGCCAGTAGTACGTGGGGAAGGCAGCCCCAGCATTTT. As protein: CASSTWGRQPQHF. The full variable domain, with the rest looked up from reference TRBV19 and TRBJ1-5, is DGGITQSPKYLFRKEGQNVTLSCEQNLNHDAMYWYRQDPGQGLRLIYYSQIVNDFQKGDIAEGYSVSREKKESFPLTVTSAQKNPTAFYLCASSTWGRQPQHFGDGTRLSIL.

This clone has only one observation. This rearrangement joins TRBV29-1 to TRBJ2-1; 11 bases map to TRBD2. J lost 0 bases, V lost 1 base, and 8 bases had no gene match. The length of the CDR3 is 18 residues. The V gene's germline CDR1 is SQVTM and CDR2 ANQGSEA. CDR3 coding DNA: TGCAGCGTTGAAGGGGAGCCGGGACTAGCGGCCTCCTACAATGAGCAGTTCTTC. It encodes CSVEGEPGLAASYNEQFF.

The chain carries TRBV29-1 and TRBJ1-2, with 11 bases that match TRBD1. V shed 7 bases, J shed 5 bases, and the junction held 6 bases outside the gene matches. The germline V gene has CDR1 SQVTM and CDR2 ANQGSEA. The CDR3 has 13 amino acids. CDR3 coding DNA: TGCAGCGGAGGACAGGGGGCAGGTTATGGCTACACCTTC. Translated, it gives CSGGQGAGYGYTF.

The chain uses TRBV28 and TRBJ2-7, with D perhaps TRBD2 (6 bases). Germline loops: CDR1 MDHEN, CDR2 SYDVKM. V lost 5 bases and J lost 6, with 20 bases in between. CDR3 length: 15 residues. As DNA, the CDR3 is TGTGCCAGCAGTCCCCTCCGCGGGGCGCTTCCCGAGCAGTACTTC. Translated: CASSPLRGALPEQYF. Drawing the rest from reference TRBV28 and TRBJ2-7, the complete variable domain is DVKVTQSSRYLVKRTGEKVFLECVQDMDHENMFWYRQDPGLGLRLIYFSYDVKMKEKGDIPEGYSVSREKKERFSLILESASTNQTSMYLCASSPLRGALPEQYFGPGTRLTVT.

The chain couples TRBV20-1 to TRBJ1-1; D remains unclear. This CDR3 spans 11 amino acids. V lost 8 bases and J lost 4, with 11 bases in between. The germline CDR1 and CDR2 sequences are DFQATT and SNEGSKA (reference sequence). In nucleotides, the CDR3 is TGCAGTTCGGGTAGTGTCACTGAAGCTTTCTTT. As protein: CSSGSVTEAFF.

This chain's CDR3 is CASSLVVGGGGETQYF. The CDR3 bases are TGTGCCAGCAGCTTAGTCGTCGGCGGGGGAGGAGAGACCCAGTACTTC. The V gene is TRBV7-8, the J gene TRBJ2-5; 7 bases agree with TRBD2. Trimming at V came to 1 base and at J to 4 bases, leaving 9 bases not matched to a gene. Germline-derived CDR1 and CDR2 are SGHVS and FQNEAQ. The CDR3 contains 16 residues.

The rearrangement uses TRBV18 and TRBJ1-1; possible D gene TRBD1, 6 bases. The CDR3 totals 13 residues. The V gene lost 3 bases and the J gene lost 3 bases, with 8 bases spanning the gap. From germline, CDR1 is KGHSH and CDR2 LQKENI. The CDR3 DNA reads TGTGCCAGCTCACCCCAGGGGCACACTGAAGCTTTCTTT. Protein product: CASSPQGHTEAFF.

The rearrangement links TRBV19 to TRBJ2-3, with D perhaps being TRBD1 or TRBD2 (5 bases each). The length of the CDR3 is 16 residues. Germline CDR1 is LNHDA and CDR2 is SQIVND (reference sequence). Trimming took off 5 bases at V and 6 bases at J, with 21 bases between the two ends. CDR3 sequence: CASSPYGTGEEDTQYF. As DNA, the CDR3 is TGTGCCAGTAGTCCGTACGGGACGGGCGAGGAGGATACGCAGTATTTT.

The chain recombines TRBV6-2 or TRBV6-3 with TRBJ1-1; perhaps TRBD1 as D (6 bases). The CDR3 runs to 15 residues. Germline values: CDR1 MNHEY, CDR2 SVGEGT. V was shortened by 2 bases and J by 3 bases, with 13 bases between the two germline ends. As DNA, the CDR3 is TGTGCCAGCAGTTACGCAGGAGGGGGGTACACTGAAGCTTTCTTT. As protein: CASSYAGGGYTEAFF.

CDR3 sequence: CASSSVSGPGWGAFF. The CDR3 DNA follows: TGTGCCAGCAGTTCCGTTTCGGGTCCCGGTTGGGGGGCTTTCTTT. The V gene is TRBV28, the J gene TRBJ1-1; tentative D call: TRBD1 (5 bases). Trimming took 4 bases from V and 11 from J, leaving 23 bases between them. The germline V gene has CDR1 MDHEN and CDR2 SYDVKM. CDR3 length: 15 residues.

This rearrangement joins TRBV5-6 to TRBJ2-1; 8 nucleotides align to TRBD2. Looked up from germline, CDR1 is SGHDT and CDR2 is YYEEEE. The ends lost 0 bases at V and 10 bases at J; junction bases unmatched: 6. The CDR3 has 14 residues. CDR3 DNA sequence: TGTGCCAGCAGCTTGGGGGGGACTAGGGAGGAGCAGTTCTTC. It specifies CASSLGGTREEQFF. Full variable domain (missing parts from reference TRBV5-6 and TRBJ2-1): DAGVTQSPTHLIKTRGQQVTLRCSPKSGHDTVSWYQQALGQGPQFIFQYYEEEERQRGNFPDRFSGHQFPNYSSELNVNALLLGDSALYLCASSLGGTREEQFFGPGTRLTVL.

The chain combines TRBV15 with TRBJ2-2, with D possibly called TRBD1 or TRBD2 (6 bases each). V shed 0 bases and J shed 1 base, with 18 bases lying between them. The length of the CDR3 is 19 residues. Germline CDR1 is LNHNV and CDR2 is YYDKDF (reference sequence). For the CDR3, the DNA is TGTGCCACCAGCAGAGAAGGGGGGATTTTTTCCCTGAACACCGGGGAGCTGTTTTTT. Amino acids: CATSREGGIFSLNTGELFF.

The J gene is TRBJ2-3, the V gene TRBV7-3; tentatively, D is TRBD1 (6 bases). The CDR3 totals 16 residues. V shed 1 base and J shed 0 bases, with 11 bases lying between them. Per germline, CDR1 SGHTA and CDR2 FQGTGA. This CDR3 is CASSLMAQGSTDTQYF. As DNA, the CDR3 is TGTGCCAGCAGCTTAATGGCGCAGGGGAGCACAGATACGCAGTATTTT.

In this sample, this clone turned up once. The rearrangement links TRBV29-1 to TRBJ2-7; unclear D gene. The V gene lost 1 base and the J gene lost 4 bases, with 8 bases spanning the gap. The CDR3 loop spans 12 amino acids. Per the germline V gene, CDR1 is SQVTM and CDR2 is ANQGSEA. CDR3 residues: CSVEASPYEQYF. The CDR3 region has the DNA TGCAGCGTTGAAGCTTCCCCTTACGAGCAGTACTTC.